This T cell receptor beta chain stems from a study of T-cell reconstitution after alpha-beta-depleted transplantation in children. The study's findings and limits: Roughly two months post-transplant, alpha-beta T cells reportedly originated from several hundred graft clones that had expanded. Surviving recipient T cells and intrathymic progenitors accounted for some patients' high TCRbeta diversity at day 60. Counts and diversity of T cells one year after transplant came mostly from newly produced T cells.

A library of TCRbeta sequences, prepared with unique molecular identifiers, was generated. TCRdb itself ran the PCR reads through MiXCR, one entry per CDR3 protein. The sample consists of about 420,000 distinct CDR3 sequences, 16% of them appearing once. This clonotype was recorded a few times. The antigen is unknown. This CDR3 contains 16 residues. Germline lookup yields CDR1 MNHEY and CDR2 SVGEGT. The germline V and J ends were trimmed by 4 bases and 0 bases, with 13 bases remaining between them. The J gene is TRBJ2-1, the V gene TRBV6-2 or TRBV6-3; no reliable D call. This sequence originates from a boy under two years old who had a stem cell transplant for Wiskott-Aldrich syndrome, so the T cells may come from the graft donor. The source material was PBMCs, mostly from graft donor cells, sampled 360 days after TCRalphabeta/CD19-depleted stem cell transplant. The DNA for the CDR3 is TGTGCCAGCAGTTCCCCTATTGTTAGCTCCTACAATGAGCAGTTCTTC. Protein: CASSSPIVSSYNEQFF.